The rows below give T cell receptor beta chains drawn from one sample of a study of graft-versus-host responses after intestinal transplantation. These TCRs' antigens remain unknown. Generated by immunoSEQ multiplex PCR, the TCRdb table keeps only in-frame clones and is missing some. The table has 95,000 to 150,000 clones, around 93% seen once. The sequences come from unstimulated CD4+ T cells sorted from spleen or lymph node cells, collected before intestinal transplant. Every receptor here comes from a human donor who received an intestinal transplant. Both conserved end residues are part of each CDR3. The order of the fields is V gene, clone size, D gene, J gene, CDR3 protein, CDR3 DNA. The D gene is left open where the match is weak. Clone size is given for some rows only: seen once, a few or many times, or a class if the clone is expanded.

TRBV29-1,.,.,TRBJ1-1,CSVLVYFSGGTEAFF,TGCAGCGTTTTAGTTTACTTTTCGGGGGGCACTGAAGCTTTCTTT
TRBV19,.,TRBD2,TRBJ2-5,CASRQWEGAETQYF,TGTGCCAGTAGACAGTGGGAGGGCGCCGAGACCCAGTACTTC
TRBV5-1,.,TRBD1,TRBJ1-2,CASSYGTGKGYGYTF,TGCGCCAGCAGCTATGGGACAGGGAAAGGCTATGGCTACACCTTC
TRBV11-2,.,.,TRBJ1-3,CASSLDPSGTNTIYF,TGTGCCAGCAGCTTAGATCCCTCCGGCACAAACACCATATATTTT
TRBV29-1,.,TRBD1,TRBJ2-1,CSVGRQGAMGDNEQFF,TGCAGCGTTGGACGACAGGGGGCTATGGGGGACAATGAGCAGTTCTTC
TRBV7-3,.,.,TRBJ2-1,CASSLHRDEQFF,TGTGCCAGCAGCCTGCACAGGGATGAGCAGTTCTTC
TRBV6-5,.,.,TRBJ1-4,CASSSDKLFF,TGTGCCAGCTCCTCGGACAAACTGTTTTTT
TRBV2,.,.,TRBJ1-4,CASSVLGRGRDEKLFF,TGTGCCAGCAGTGTCCTGGGCCGTGGACGGGATGAAAAACTGTTTTTT
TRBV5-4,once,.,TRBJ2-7,CASSPDSSYEQYF,TGTGCCAGCAGCCCTGACAGTTCCTACGAGCAGTACTTC
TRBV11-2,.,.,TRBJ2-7,CASGMYEQYF,TGTGCCAGCGGAATGTACGAGCAGTACTTC
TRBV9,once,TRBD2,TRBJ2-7,CASSPGLAGMAPYEQYF,TGTGCCAGCAGCCCCGGACTAGCGGGAATGGCCCCCTACGAGCAGTACTTC
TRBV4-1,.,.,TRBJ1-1,CASSPTSNTEAFF,TGCGCCAGCAGCCCAACATCGAACACTGAAGCTTTCTTT
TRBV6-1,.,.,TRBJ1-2,CASGRTDLYGYTF,TGTGCCAGCGGTCGGACGGACCTCTATGGCTACACCTTC
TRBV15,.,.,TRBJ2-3,CATSARWGDTQYF,TGTGCCACCAGCGCCCGTTGGGGAGATACGCAGTATTTT
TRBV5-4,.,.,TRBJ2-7,CASSRQNRGYEQYF,TGTGCCAGCAGCCGCCAAAATAGGGGCTACGAGCAGTACTTC
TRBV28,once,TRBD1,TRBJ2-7,CASRGPLYFPRGRPYEQYF,TGTGCCAGCAGAGGTCCCCTATACTTTCCCAGGGGGCGACCCTACGAGCAGTACTTC
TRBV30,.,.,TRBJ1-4,CAWSVGRMGEKLFF,TGTGCCTGGAGTGTAGGCAGGATGGGCGAAAAACTGTTTTTT
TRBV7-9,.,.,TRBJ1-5,CASNVRTVTHDQPQHF,TGTGCCAGCAACGTGAGGACCGTCACCCACGATCAGCCCCAGCATTTT
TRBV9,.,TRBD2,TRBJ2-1,CASSATGTSGNNEQFF,TGTGCCAGCAGCGCCACTGGGACTAGTGGGAACAATGAGCAGTTCTTC
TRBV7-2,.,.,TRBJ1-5,CASSLRQFNQPQHF,TGTGCCAGCAGCTTAAGGCAATTTAATCAGCCCCAGCATTTT
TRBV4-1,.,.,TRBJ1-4,CASSELPGDQNEKLFF,TGCGCCAGCAGCGAACTCCCGGGAGACCAAAATGAAAAACTGTTTTTT
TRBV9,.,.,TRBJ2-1,CASSVRWDRDNEQFF,TGTGCCAGCAGCGTAAGGTGGGACCGGGACAATGAGCAGTTCTTC
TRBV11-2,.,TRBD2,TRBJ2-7,CASSTTTSGSGYEQYF,TGTGCCAGCAGCACAACCACCAGCGGGAGTGGCTACGAGCAGTACTTC
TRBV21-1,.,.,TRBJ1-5,CASSTLCEIAPPVFHQPQHF,TGTGCCAGCAGCACCCTGTGTGAGATCGCGCCCCCTGTTTTCCATCAGCCCCAGCATTTT
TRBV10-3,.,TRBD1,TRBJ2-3,CAISEGDSPADTQYF,TGTGCCATCAGTGAGGGGGACAGCCCGGCAGATACGCAGTATTTT
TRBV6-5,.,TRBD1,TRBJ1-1,CASRWDRMNTEAFF,TGTGCCAGCAGATGGGACAGGATGAACACTGAAGCTTTCTTT
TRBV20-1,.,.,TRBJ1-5,CSARVGQPQHF,TGCAGTGCTAGGGTCGGTCAGCCCCAGCATTTT
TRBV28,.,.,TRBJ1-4,CASVGEDRPNEKLFF,TGTGCCAGCGTGGGGGAGGACCGTCCTAATGAAAAACTGTTTTTT
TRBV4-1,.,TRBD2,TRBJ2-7,CASSQDSGRILGEQYF,TGCGCCAGCAGCCAAGATAGCGGGCGTATCCTCGGCGAGCAGTACTTC
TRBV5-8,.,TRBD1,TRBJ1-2,CASSLGQGWSYGYTF,TGTGCCAGCAGCTTAGGACAGGGATGGAGCTATGGCTACACCTTC